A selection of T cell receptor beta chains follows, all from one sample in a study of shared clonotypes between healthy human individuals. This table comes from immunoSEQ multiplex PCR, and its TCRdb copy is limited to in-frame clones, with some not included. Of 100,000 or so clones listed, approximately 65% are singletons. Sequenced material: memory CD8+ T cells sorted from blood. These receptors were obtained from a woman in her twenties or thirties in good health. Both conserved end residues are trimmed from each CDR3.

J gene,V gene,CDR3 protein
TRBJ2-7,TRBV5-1,ASSVEPGRGYEQY
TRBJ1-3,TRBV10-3,AISARSYRAAIY
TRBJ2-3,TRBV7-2,ASSPGTSDTDTQY
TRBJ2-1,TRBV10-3,ASGTSEEQF
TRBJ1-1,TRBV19,ASSISQNTEAF
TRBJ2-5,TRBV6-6,ASGPSRETQY
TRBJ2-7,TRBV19,ASSYSTGAYEQY
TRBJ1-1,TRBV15,ATSRVRTREAF
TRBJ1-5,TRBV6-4,ASRTGGEGNQPQH
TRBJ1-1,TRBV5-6,ASSLGGNTEAF
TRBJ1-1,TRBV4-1,ASSNSWGTEAF
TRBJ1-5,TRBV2,ASSGTDPYQPQH
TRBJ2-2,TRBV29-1,SVWTSSGELF
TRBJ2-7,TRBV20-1,SATPEVKQY
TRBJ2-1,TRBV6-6,ASISDRDRDTNEQF
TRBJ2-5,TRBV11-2,ASSTPGEAQY
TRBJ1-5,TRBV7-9,ASSAVEGGNQPQH
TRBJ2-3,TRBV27,ASSHLPPQERTDTQY
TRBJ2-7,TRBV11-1,ASTIAGRGSYEQY
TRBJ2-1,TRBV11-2,ASSSHYNEQF
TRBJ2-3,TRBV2,ASDPGLAGGTTDTQY
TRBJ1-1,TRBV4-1,ASSQEVAVMNTEAF
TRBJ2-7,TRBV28,ASTTQGWAYEQY
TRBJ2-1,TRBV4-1,ASSQDRDFYNEQF
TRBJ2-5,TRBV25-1,ASSELAGETQY
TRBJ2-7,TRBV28,ASRNRTGPHEQY
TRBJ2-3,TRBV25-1,ASREGRTTDTQY
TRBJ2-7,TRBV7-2,ASSIGTLSNYEQY
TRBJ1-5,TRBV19,ASSRTGDQPQH
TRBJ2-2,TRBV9,ASSGELARNTGELF
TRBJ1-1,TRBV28,ASSLFQGNTEAF
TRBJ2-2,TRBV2,ASSGWGGGRVTGELF
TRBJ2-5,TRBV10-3,AISTGRGETQY
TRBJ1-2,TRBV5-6,ASSTGGYYGYT
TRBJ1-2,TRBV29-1,SVNGQGIGYT
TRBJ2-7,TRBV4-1,ASSQALAGSYEQY
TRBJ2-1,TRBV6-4,ASSTGTSGEQF